The 13 T cell receptor beta chains in this list originate from one sample, sequenced in a study of OX40 agonist ivuxolimab in advanced cancers. Some clones are missing from TCRdb's copy, which holds only in-frame ones; the method was immunoSEQ multiplex PCR. The sample lists about 130,000 clones, roughly 90% occurring once. This specimen consisted of CD4+ or CD8+ T cells sorted from blood, obtained in a trial of the OX40 agonist ivuxolimab. The receptor source for this set is an adult with an advanced solid tumor such as melanoma, head and neck, liver or kidney cancer.

In its sample, this clone was seen a few times. CDR3 in amino acids: CASSQVSSSVREQFF. CDR3 DNA sequence: TGCGCCAGCAGCCAAGTTAGTTCTAGCGTCCGTGAGCAGTTCTTC. V and J are TRBV4-3 and TRBJ2-1, with D maybe TRBD2 (6 bases). Germline CDR1 reads LGHNA; CDR2 reads YSLEER. Between the trimmed V and J ends, which lost 1 base and 9 bases, there was a span of 16 bases. The CDR3 consists of 15 residues.

This clone was observed a single time. This chain connects TRBV5-4 to TRBJ2-6; tentatively, D is TRBD1 (5 bases). Deletions cut 7 bases from V and 5 bases from J, with 16 bases between. The CDR3 loop spans 15 amino acids. The germline V gene encodes CDR1 SGHNT and CDR2 YYREEE (reference sequence). The CDR3 protein is CASGPSGARANVLTF. CDR3 nucleotides: TGTGCCAGCGGCCCGAGTGGGGCACGGGCCAACGTCCTGACTTTC.

This chain connects TRBV30 to TRBJ2-3, with 11 positions matching TRBD2. V trimming: 3 bases; J trimming: 5 bases; junction bases outside the gene matches: 7. The CDR3 loop spans 15 amino acids. The V gene's germline CDR1 is GTSNPN and CDR2 SVGIG (reference sequence). The CDR3 region is CAWRSTSGRQDTQYF. The CDR3 region has the DNA TGTGCCTGGAGATCTACTAGCGGGAGACAAGATACGCAGTATTTT.

The chain couples TRBV29-1 to TRBJ2-5; D tentatively fits TRBD1 or TRBD2 (5 bases each). V lost 0 bases and J 11 bases, leaving 16 bases between the germline ends. The CDR3 has 13 residues. Germline V gene sequence: CDR1 SQVTM, CDR2 ANQGSEA. CDR3 loop: CSVEEPRVGEQYF. The CDR3 DNA is TGCAGCGTTGAAGAACCCAGGGTAGGGGAGCAGTACTTC.

V gene TRBV2 combines with J gene TRBJ2-1, with 15 bases identical to TRBD2. With 4 bases clipped from V and 0 bases from J, the junction kept 4 bases outside the gene matches. The CDR3 has 18 residues. Germline CDR1 is SNHLY and CDR2 is FYNNEI. CDR3 sequence: CASSGGLAGGSSYNEQFF. Here the CDR3 DNA reads TGTGCCAGCAGTGGCGGACTAGCGGGAGGGAGCTCCTACAATGAGCAGTTCTTC. The entire variable domain, with the rest obtained from reference TRBV2 and TRBJ2-1, is as follows: EPEVTQTPSHQVTQMGQEVILRCVPISNHLYFYWYRQILGQKVEFLVSFYNNEISEKSEIFDDQFSVERPDGSNFTLKIRSTKLEDSAMYFCASSGGLAGGSSYNEQFFGPGTRLTVL.

Points on this clone: Other DNA sequences in the sample encode the same CDR3. The chain combines TRBV5-1 with TRBJ1-1, with unresolved D. Per germline, CDR1 SGHRS and CDR2 YFSETQ. This CDR3 is 13 amino acids long. V gave up 0 bases and J gave up 1 base, with 4 bases separating them. In DNA form, the CDR3 reads TGCGCCAGCAGCTTGGCGGGGAACACTGAAGCTTTCTTT. This gives the protein CASSLAGNTEAFF.

This rearrangement joins TRBV28 to TRBJ1-4, with D perhaps TRBD1 (6 bases). CDR3 length equals 15 residues. Trimming took 2 bases from V and 5 from J, leaving 12 bases between them. CDR1 and CDR2 from the germline V gene are MDHEN and SYDVKM. This CDR3 reads CASSLGGATNEKLFF. The CDR3 nucleotides are TGTGCCAGCAGTTTAGGGGGGGCCACCAATGAAAAACTGTTTTTT.

This chain links TRBV7-9 with TRBJ2-7; possible D gene TRBD2, 6 bases. The CDR3 runs to 16 residues. Per the germline V gene, CDR1 is SEHNR and CDR2 is FQNEAQ (reference sequence). Trimming pared 5 bases from V and 3 bases from J, leaving 20 bases between. CDR3 bases: TGTGCCAGCAGCCCTACGGGGGACTGGGGGGACTACGAGCAGTACTTC. Translation: CASSPTGDWGDYEQYF.

This chain connects TRBV7-2 to TRBJ1-1, with D unclear. There are 12 residues in the CDR3. V lost 10 bases to trimming and J lost 0 bases, with 9 bases between them. CDR1 is SGHTA, CDR2 FQGNSA, per germline. The CDR3 here is CANIPLNTEAFF. The CDR3, as DNA: TGTGCCAACATACCTTTGAACACTGAAGCTTTCTTT.

The V and J genes are TRBV11-3 and TRBJ2-3; D is unclear. Trimming stripped 1 base from V and 2 bases from J, with 10 bases between. CDR3 size: 15 residues. Per the germline V gene, CDR1 is SGHNT and CDR2 is YENEEA. The CDR3 region is CASSLGEGVTDTQYF. The DNA for the CDR3 is TGTGCCAGCAGCTTAGGCGAAGGAGTCACAGATACGCAGTATTTT. The whole variable domain, filled in from reference TRBV11-3 and TRBJ2-3, reads EAGVVQSPRYKIIEKKQPVAFWCNPISGHNTLYWYLQNLGQGPELLIRYENEEAVDDSQLPKDRFSAERLKGVDSTLKIQPAELGDSAVYLCASSLGEGVTDTQYFGPGTRLTVL.

The chain uses TRBV27 and TRBJ2-7; the match to TRBD1 covers 10 bases. Trimming cost V 5 bases and J 4 bases; bases outside gene matches: 14. Germline values: CDR1 MNHEY, CDR2 SMNVEV (reference sequence). The CDR3 loop spans 17 amino acids. The CDR3 bases are TGTGCCAGCAGTCGCCAAAGCCGGGACAGGGGAGGATACGAGCAGTACTTC. As protein: CASSRQSRDRGGYEQYF.

The chain employs TRBV19 and TRBJ2-5, with D perhaps matching TRBD2 (6 bases). CDR1 is LNHDA, CDR2 SQIVND, per germline (reference sequence). V lost 4 bases and J lost 6, with 18 bases in between. This CDR3 has 15 residues. CDR3 coding DNA: TGTGCCAGTAGTACCGCTTCGACTAGAGCAAAGACCCAGTACTTC. This codes for CASSTASTRAKTQYF.

The J gene is TRBJ2-7, the V gene TRBV28; 10 bases are shared with TRBD1. The junction had 11 bases not matched to a gene; V was cut back by 7 bases and J by 2 bases. This CDR3 region has 16 residues. CDR1 is MDHEN and CDR2 is SYDVKM in the germline V gene. The chain's CDR3 is CASTSPGQGFPYEQYF. In DNA form, the CDR3 reads TGTGCCAGCACGTCTCCGGGACAGGGGTTCCCCTACGAGCAGTACTTC. Full variable domain (remainder filled in from reference TRBV28 and TRBJ2-7): DVKVTQSSRYLVKRTGEKVFLECVQDMDHENMFWYRQDPGLGLRLIYFSYDVKMKEKGDIPEGYSVSREKKERFSLILESASTNQTSMYLCASTSPGQGFPYEQYFGPGTRLTVT.